The present T cell receptor (beta chain) was sequenced within a study of T cell changes during pregnancy in multiple sclerosis. Germline V gene lookup returns CDR1 MDHEN and CDR2 SYDVKM. The CDR3 consists of 15 residues. Trimming took off 3 bases at V and 4 bases at J, with 15 bases between the two ends. Method: immunoSEQ multiplex PCR; TCRdb's copy keeps in-frame clones and lacks some. This sample has about 32,000 clones; nearly 90% occur once, and the top ten carry roughly 11%. This sequence joins TRBV28 and TRBJ1-2; maybe TRBD1 (6 bases). The source was CD8+ T cells from peripheral blood mononuclear cells, collected in the third trimester of pregnancy. The receptor was isolated from a female donor with multiple sclerosis, enrolled in a pregnancy study. In DNA form, the CDR3 reads TGTGCCAGCAGTTTCTCCACAGGGCCCATCTATGGCTACACCTTC. Protein: CASSFSTGPIYGYTF.